Presented here are 25 T cell receptor beta chains from one specimen sequenced in a study of T cell repertoires in cytomegalovirus infection. TCRdb reprocessed the reads via MiXCR and lists one record per CDR3 protein. The sample includes some 600,000 distinct CDR3 sequences, 24% seen only once; the top ten take 6.5% to 10%. The sequenced material came from CD8+ T cells from PBMCs. The receptors were gathered from a human donor in good health (CMV status not recorded). Some clones in this sample may be carry-over from other donors' samples.

This clonotype was picked up many times. This rearrangement joins TRBV12-5 to TRBJ1-1; 8 nucleotides align to TRBD1. Germline V CDR1 and CDR2: LGHNT, FRNRAP. V shed 1 base, J shed 12 bases, and the junction held 7 bases outside the gene matches. The CDR3 loop spans 13 amino acids. As DNA, the CDR3 is TGTGCTAGTGGTTTGGGTGGGGGGACAGGAACTTTCTTT. Protein sequence: CASGLGGGTGTFF.

This clonotype has a handful of counts. The chain employs TRBV7-9 and TRBJ1-5; 12 bases are a match to TRBD1. There are 18 residues in the CDR3. The V gene's germline CDR1 is SEHNR and CDR2 FQNEAQ (reference sequence). V shed 4 bases, J shed 0 bases, and the junction held 7 bases outside the gene matches. CDR3: CASSSGQGALDSNQPQHF. In nucleotides, the CDR3 is TGTGCCAGCAGCTCGGGACAGGGGGCTTTGGATAGCAATCAGCCCCAGCATTTT.

This clonotype was detected many times. This sequence joins TRBV12-3 or TRBV12-4 and TRBJ1-5; the D gene is possibly TRBD1 (6 bases). CDR3 length: 14 residues. V was clipped by 5 bases and J by 6 bases, with 14 bases between them. The CDR3 loop reads CASSEQGSPQPQHF. CDR3 DNA: TGTGCCAGCAGTGAACAGGGTAGTCCTCAGCCCCAGCATTTT.

J is TRBJ1-5 and V is TRBV20-1; unclear D gene. There are 13 residues in the CDR3. Germline V gene data show CDR1 as DFQATT and CDR2 as SNEGSKA (reference sequence). Trimming removed 1 base from V and 7 bases from J, with 11 bases in between. The CDR3 region is CSARVLTKQPQHF. The CDR3 region has the DNA TGCAGTGCTAGAGTACTTACCAAGCAGCCCCAGCATTTT.

The chain carries TRBV20-1 and TRBJ1-6; 7 nucleotides agree with TRBD1. V lost 2 bases, J lost 7 bases, and 11 bases stayed unmatched. Germline lookup yields CDR1 DFQATT and CDR2 SNEGSKA (reference sequence). The CDR3 is 16 amino acids. CDR3 DNA sequence: TGCAGTGCTAGACTTCTCCCGGGACAGCAAAATTCACCCCTCCACTTT. Translation gives CSARLLPGQQNSPLHF.

The genes are TRBV25-1 and TRBJ2-3; possibly TRBD1 or TRBD2 for D (5 bases each). Per the germline V gene, CDR1 is MGHDK and CDR2 is SYGVNS. Trimming removed 3 bases from V and 5 bases from J, with 12 bases in between. This CDR3 spans 14 amino acids. The CDR3 nucleotides are TGTGCCAGCAGTGAGGGGCGGGTGGAAGATACGCAGTATTTT. This sequence encodes CASSEGRVEDTQYF.

This clonotype appeared a few times. As DNA, the CDR3 is TGTGCCAGCAGCTTGCAGGACCAAAACGAGCAGTACTTC. This encodes CASSLQDQNEQYF. The chain recombines TRBV5-5 with TRBJ2-7; no clear D gene. The V and J ends lost 1 base and 5 bases respectively, with 10 bases between them. The CDR3 runs 13 residues. Germline loops: CDR1 SGHKS, CDR2 YYEKEE (reference sequence).

V gene TRBV12-3 or TRBV12-4 combines with J gene TRBJ1-1; 7 nucleotides align to TRBD1. J was trimmed by 6 bases and V by 2 bases; bases with no gene match: 6. The CDR3 runs 14 residues. The CDR3 loop is CASSLPWTGSEAFF. CDR3 coding DNA: TGTGCCAGCAGTTTACCTTGGACAGGCTCTGAAGCTTTCTTT.

A word on this clonotype: A clone one base away is much larger, so this may be a read error. In DNA form, the CDR3 reads TGTACCAGCAGTCCCAGGGTAGCGGGGGGTTACGAGCAGTACTTC. Protein product: CTSSPRVAGGYEQYF. This chain connects TRBV7-8 to TRBJ2-7; 10 nucleotides match TRBD2. This CDR3 is built from 15 residues. Germline V CDR1 and CDR2: SGHVS, FQNEAQ. Based on the CDR3 plus reference TRBV7-8 and TRBJ2-7, the full variable domain is GAGVSQSPRYKVAKRGQDVALRCDPISGHVSLFWYQQALGQGPEFLTYFQNEAQLDKSGLPSDRFFAERPEGSVSTLKIQRTQQEDSAVYLCTSSPRVAGGYEQYFGPGTRLTVT.

This clonotype was picked up a small number of times. V usage is TRBV20-1 and J usage is TRBJ2-7, with TRBD1 matching over 7 bases. Germline V lookup: CDR1 DFQATT, CDR2 SNEGSKA (reference sequence). V trimming: 0 bases; J trimming: 6 bases; junction bases outside the gene matches: 5. The CDR3 has 13 amino acids. CDR3 nucleotide sequence: TGCAGTGCTAGAGATGGCAGGGGGATCGAGCAGTACTTC. Its translation: CSARDGRGIEQYF.

The chain employs TRBV20-1 and TRBJ1-2; D possibly corresponds to TRBD1 (6 bases). The CDR3 sequence is 13 residues long. The germline V gene has CDR1 DFQATT and CDR2 SNEGSKA (reference sequence). Trimming took 5 bases from V and 3 from J, leaving 13 bases between them. Written as DNA, the CDR3 is TGCAGTGCTGCAGTAAGGACAGACTATGGCTACACCTTC. Encoded protein: CSAAVRTDYGYTF.

This clonotype turned up a few times. V is TRBV29-1 and J is TRBJ2-7; unclear D gene. CDR1 is SQVTM and CDR2 is ANQGSEA in the germline V gene. The ends were cut back, 1 base at V and 6 bases at J, with 7 bases in the middle. The CDR3 has 11 amino acids. This chain's CDR3 is CSVEVVGEQYF. CDR3 sequence (DNA): TGCAGCGTTGAAGTGGTAGGCGAGCAGTACTTC.

J is TRBJ2-3 and V is TRBV28; D is ambiguous. The germline V gene has CDR1 MDHEN and CDR2 SYDVKM. CDR3 size: 14 residues. The ends were cut back, 4 bases at V and 2 bases at J, with 10 bases in the middle. Here the CDR3 reads CASSSIIPTDTQYF. The CDR3 DNA reads as TGTGCCAGCAGTTCGATTATCCCCACAGATACGCAGTATTTT.

The gene calls are TRBV7-3 and TRBJ2-1; D is uncertain. V lost 4 bases and J 10 bases, leaving 20 bases between the germline ends. CDR3 length equals 15 residues. Germline-derived CDR1 and CDR2 are SGHTA and FQGTGA. For the CDR3, the DNA is TGTGCCAGCAGCTCAGACGGCGGAACATGGTCGGAGCAGTTCTTC. The encoded protein is CASSSDGGTWSEQFF.

Concerning this clonotype: One end of the junction is discordant with germline, which a read error may explain. The chain joins TRBV7-2 to TRBJ1-5; the match to TRBD1 covers 8 bases. The CDR3 contains 15 residues. The germline V gene encodes CDR1 SGHTA and CDR2 FQGNSA. CDR3 in DNA: TGTGCCACCAGCCTCGGACAGGGCCTCAATCAGCCCCAGCGTTTT. Protein product: CATSLGQGLNQPQRF.

This clonotype was counted a few times. V and J are TRBV4-3 and TRBJ1-4; D gene unclear. Germline V gene lookup returns CDR1 LGHNA and CDR2 YSLEER. The CDR3 is 13 residues long. Between the trimmed V and J ends, which lost 0 bases and 5 bases, there was a span of 4 bases. CDR3 DNA sequence: TGCGCCAGCAGCCAAGACAGCAATGAAAAACTGTTTTTT. Amino acid sequence: CASSQDSNEKLFF.

V gene TRBV29-1 combines with J gene TRBJ1-1; 10 bases match TRBD1. The CDR3 extends over 15 amino acids. CDR1 and CDR2 from the germline V gene are SQVTM and ANQGSEA. Trimming took 7 bases from V and 1 from J; bases not matched to a gene: 9. As DNA, the CDR3 is TGCAGCGCACAAGATGGGACAGGGGCGAACACTGAAGCTTTCTTT. Translation gives CSAQDGTGANTEAFF.

Only a few counts were recorded for this clonotype. The V call is TRBV19, the J call TRBJ2-2; no definite D call. CDR3 length: 14 residues. Per the germline V gene, CDR1 is LNHDA and CDR2 is SQIVND (reference sequence). Deletions cut 4 bases from V and 8 bases from J, with 14 bases between. The chain's CDR3 is CASSNGFTSGELFF. In DNA form, the CDR3 reads TGTGCCAGTAGTAATGGGTTCACCTCTGGGGAGCTGTTTTTT. The variable domain in full, with the rest retrieved from reference TRBV19 and TRBJ2-2, is DGGITQSPKYLFRKEGQNVTLSCEQNLNHDAMYWYRQDPGQGLRLIYYSQIVNDFQKGDIAEGYSVSREKKESFPLTVTSAQKNPTAFYLCASSNGFTSGELFFGEGSRLTVL.

There are many counts of this clonotype. V gene TRBV5-5 combines with J gene TRBJ2-7; 12 bases fit TRBD1. V lost 5 bases to trimming and J lost 4 bases; unmatched junction nucleotides: 13. CDR1 is SGHKS, CDR2 YYEKEE, per germline (reference sequence). This CDR3 spans 17 amino acids. The CDR3 here is CASRSGTGGAQGYEQYV. CDR3 in DNA: TGTGCCAGCAGATCCGGGACAGGGGGCGCCCAGGGGTACGAGCAGTACGTC.

This clonotype occurred a few times. The gene calls are TRBV28 and TRBJ1-6; perhaps TRBD1 as D (6 bases). Germline V gene sequence: CDR1 MDHEN, CDR2 SYDVKM. The V end lost 3 bases, the J end lost 1 base, and 10 bases lay between the germline ends. This CDR3 has 16 amino acids. As DNA, the CDR3 is TGTGCCAGCAGTTTCCACACAGGGTCCTATAATTCACCCCTCCACTTT. Protein product: CASSFHTGSYNSPLHF. Complete variable domain (other parts from reference TRBV28 and TRBJ1-6): DVKVTQSSRYLVKRTGEKVFLECVQDMDHENMFWYRQDPGLGLRLIYFSYDVKMKEKGDIPEGYSVSREKKERFSLILESASTNQTSMYLCASSFHTGSYNSPLHFGNGTRLTVT.

To note about this clonotype: This sequence may be a read error, since a much larger clone differs from it by one base. The CDR3 does not end in the conserved phenylalanine or tryptophan, so this is likely a read error. The chain has TRBV6-2 or TRBV6-3 and TRBJ2-7; 7 nucleotides align to TRBD2. The CDR3 has 13 residues. Unmatched junction bases numbered 5, after V lost 5 bases and J lost 4 bases. CDR1 and CDR2 from the germline V gene are MNHEY and SVGEGT. CDR3 in amino acids: CASSGGRAYEQYA. CDR3 nucleotide sequence: TGTGCCAGCAGTGGCGGGAGAGCGTACGAGCAGTACGCC.

At least ten counts were recorded for this clonotype. The rearrangement uses TRBV7-9 and TRBJ1-2; 7 bases agree with TRBD1. This CDR3 has 16 residues. J gave up 4 bases and V 5 bases, and 13 bases lay outside the gene matches. CDR1 and CDR2 (germline): SEHNR, FQNEAQ (reference sequence). CDR3 in DNA: TGTGCCAGCAGCGCACCATTACAGGGGACCAGCTATGGCTACACCTTC. This codes for CASSAPLQGTSYGYTF.

The chain links TRBV27 to TRBJ2-7, with TRBD2 matching 10 bases. CDR1 and CDR2 (germline): MNHEY, SMNVEV (reference sequence). This CDR3 has 15 residues. Trimming at V came to 5 bases and at J to 3 bases, leaving 7 bases not matched to a gene. The CDR3 nucleotides are TGTGCCAGCAGTCCAGCGGGGGGGCCTCACTACGAGCAGTACGTC. Its translation is CASSPAGGPHYEQYV.

On this clonotype: A much larger clone lies a single base off, so this may be a read error. The chain carries TRBV7-3 and TRBJ1-1; possibly TRBD1 for D (6 bases). The germline V gene encodes CDR1 SGHTA and CDR2 FQGTGA. CDR3 size: 14 residues. CDR3 loop: CASSTQGGSTETFF. The CDR3 bases are TGTGCCAGCAGCACACAGGGAGGAAGCACTGAAACTTTCTTT.

This clonotype was seen only a few times. For the CDR3, the DNA is TGTGCCAGCAGCTTTGGAGTCTTTAGCAATCAGCCCCAGCATTTT. Translation: CASSFGVFSNQPQHF. This sequence joins TRBV13 and TRBJ1-5; D is uncertain. The CDR3 has 15 amino acids. Germline V gene lookup returns CDR1 PRHDT and CDR2 FYEKMQ (reference sequence). Trimming shortened V by 3 bases and J by 0 bases, and 9 bases separated the two germline ends.